The entry below describes one T cell receptor beta chain. Assay: immunoSEQ multiplex PCR; the TCRdb copy retains only in-frame clones and omits some. In the table there are roughly 260,000 clones, 70% to 90% of which are singletons. CDR3 length: 16 residues. The germline V and J ends were trimmed by 2 bases and 7 bases, with 20 bases remaining between them. From germline, CDR1 is SGHAT and CDR2 FQNNGV. The sample belongs to a study of blood T cell repertoires in COVID-19. At the level of the study: Sources were T cells, B-cell-depleted T cells, or PBMCs; the material itself was cDNA or gDNA.

The source material was peripheral blood. This chain joins TRBV11-2 and TRBJ1-2; unclear D gene. The TCR was taken from a woman aged 45-65 years with acute or convalescent COVID-19. Written as DNA, the CDR3 is TGTGCCAGCAGCTTAAGAACCGCGGGAATGCGCAGTGGCTACACCTTC. Amino acid sequence: CASSLRTAGMRSGYTF. The complete variable domain, with remaining parts taken from reference TRBV11-2 and TRBJ1-2, reads EAGVAQSPRYKIIEKRQSVAFWCNPISGHATLYWYQQILGQGPKLLIQFQNNGVVDDSQLPKDRFSAERLKGVDSTLKIQPAKLEDSAVYLCASSLRTAGMRSGYTFGSGTRLTVV.